This T cell receptor beta chain came from a study of regulatory T cells in long-lasting Graves disease. The V and J ends lost 5 bases and 5 bases, in that order; junction bases with no gene match: 4. This CDR3 contains 14 residues. The V gene's germline CDR1 is SGHAT and CDR2 FQNNGV. Findings and limits, study-wide: Favoring TRBV28, TRBJ1-2 and TRBJ2-5 was a feature seen in persistent disease. The number of shared public clonotypes was higher in persistent patients (about 2,700) than new patients (966).

Indicated time point: newly diagnosed GD, antithyroid drugs for less than 3 months. PBMC RNA served as the TCR library source. Graves' disease diagnosis followed American Thyroid Association guidelines. Peripheral blood, 8.5 to 10 milliliters per patient, was collected in EDTA tubes. This clonotype has ten or more counts. Its antigen is unidentified. Libraries of TCR beta came from iRepertoire HTBI primers plus Arm-PCR of CDR3 regions. TCRdb passed the multiplex PCR reads through MiXCR, listing each CDR3 protein once. The table records 250,000 to 400,000 distinct CDR3 sequences, more than 15% of them present only once.

Sequenced here: peripheral blood mononuclear cells (PBMCs), sampled at new diagnosis, from a patient treated with antithyroid drugs. The chain recombines TRBV11-2 with TRBJ2-1; 9 positions agree with TRBD1. This receptor was taken from a female donor with Graves disease. Here the CDR3 reads CASSTGQGDNEQFF. The CDR3 DNA follows: TGTGCCAGCAGCACGGGACAGGGAGACAATGAGCAGTTCTTC.